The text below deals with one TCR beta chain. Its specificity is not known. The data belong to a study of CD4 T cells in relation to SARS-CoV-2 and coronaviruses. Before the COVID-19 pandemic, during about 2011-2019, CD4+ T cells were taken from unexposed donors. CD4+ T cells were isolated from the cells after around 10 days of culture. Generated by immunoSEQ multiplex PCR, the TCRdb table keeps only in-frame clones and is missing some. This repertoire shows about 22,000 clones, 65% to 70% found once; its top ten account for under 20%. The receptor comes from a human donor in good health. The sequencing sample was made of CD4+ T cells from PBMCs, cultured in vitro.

In DNA, the CDR3 is TGTGCCAGCAGTTATTTAGTTGGAGGAAACACCATATATTTT. Amino acid sequence: CASSYLVGGNTIYF. This chain joins TRBV6-5 and TRBJ1-3; unclear D gene. Trimming pared 3 bases from V and 4 bases from J, leaving 10 bases between. CDR1 and CDR2 from the germline V gene are MNHEY and SVGAGI. The CDR3 runs to 14 residues.